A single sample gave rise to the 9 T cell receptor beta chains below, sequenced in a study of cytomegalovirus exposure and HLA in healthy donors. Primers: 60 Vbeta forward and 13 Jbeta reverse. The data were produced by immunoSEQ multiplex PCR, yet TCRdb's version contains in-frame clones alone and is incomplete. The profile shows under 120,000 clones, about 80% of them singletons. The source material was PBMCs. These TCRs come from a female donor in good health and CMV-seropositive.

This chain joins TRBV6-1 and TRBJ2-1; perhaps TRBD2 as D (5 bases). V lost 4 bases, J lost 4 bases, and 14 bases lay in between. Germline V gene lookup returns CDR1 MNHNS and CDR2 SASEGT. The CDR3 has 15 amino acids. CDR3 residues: CASSVVGGFYNEQFF. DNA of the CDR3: TGTGCCAGCAGTGTAGTAGGAGGCTTTTACAATGAGCAGTTCTTC.

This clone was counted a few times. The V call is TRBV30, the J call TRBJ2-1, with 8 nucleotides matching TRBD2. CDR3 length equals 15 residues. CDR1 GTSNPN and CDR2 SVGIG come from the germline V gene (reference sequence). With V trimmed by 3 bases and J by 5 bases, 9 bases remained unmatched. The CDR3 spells CAWRAVAGPNNEQFF. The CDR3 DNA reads TGTGCCTGGAGGGCGGTAGCGGGGCCAAACAATGAGCAGTTCTTC.

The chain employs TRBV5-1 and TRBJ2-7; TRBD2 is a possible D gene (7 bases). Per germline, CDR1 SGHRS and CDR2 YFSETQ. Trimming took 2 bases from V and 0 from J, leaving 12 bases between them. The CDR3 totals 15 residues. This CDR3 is CASSFGGRFSYEQYF. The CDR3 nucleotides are TGCGCCAGCAGCTTCGGGGGGCGCTTCTCCTACGAGCAGTACTTC.

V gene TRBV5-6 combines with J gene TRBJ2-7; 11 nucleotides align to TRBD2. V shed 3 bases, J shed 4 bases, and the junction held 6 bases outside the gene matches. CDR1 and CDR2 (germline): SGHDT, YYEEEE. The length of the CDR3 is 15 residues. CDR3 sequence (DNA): TGTGCCAGCAGCTCCAGACTAGCGGGGATGTACGAGCAGTACTTC. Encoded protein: CASSSRLAGMYEQYF.

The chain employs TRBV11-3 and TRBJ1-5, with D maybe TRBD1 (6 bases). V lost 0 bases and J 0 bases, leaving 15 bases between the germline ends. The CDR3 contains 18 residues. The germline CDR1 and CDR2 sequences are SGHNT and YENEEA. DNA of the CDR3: TGTGCCAGCAGCTTAGATCGGTACAGGGATCATAGCAATCAGCCCCAGCATTTT. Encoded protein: CASSLDRYRDHSNQPQHF.

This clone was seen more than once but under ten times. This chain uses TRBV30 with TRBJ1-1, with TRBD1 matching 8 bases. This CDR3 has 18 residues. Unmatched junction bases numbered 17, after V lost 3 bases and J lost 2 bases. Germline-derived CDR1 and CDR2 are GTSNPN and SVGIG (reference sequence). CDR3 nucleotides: TGTGCCTGGAGGACACGGGGTCAATACAGGGGGACAAACACTGAAGCTTTCTTT. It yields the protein CAWRTRGQYRGTNTEAFF.

The CDR3 DNA reads as TGCAGCCTCTGGGACAGTCCCAAGAATACGCAGTATTTT. It is translated as CSLWDSPKNTQYF. V and J are TRBV29-1 and TRBJ2-3, with 7 bases that match TRBD1. CDR3 length: 13 residues. CDR1 SQVTM and CDR2 ANQGSEA come from the germline V gene. Trimming cost V 8 bases and J 7 bases; bases outside gene matches: 12.

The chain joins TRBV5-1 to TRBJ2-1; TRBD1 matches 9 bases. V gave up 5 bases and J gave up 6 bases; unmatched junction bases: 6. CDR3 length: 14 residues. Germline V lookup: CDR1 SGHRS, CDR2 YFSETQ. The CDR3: CASRKGTGSNEQFF. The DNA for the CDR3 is TGCGCCAGCAGAAAAGGGACAGGGTCCAATGAGCAGTTCTTC.

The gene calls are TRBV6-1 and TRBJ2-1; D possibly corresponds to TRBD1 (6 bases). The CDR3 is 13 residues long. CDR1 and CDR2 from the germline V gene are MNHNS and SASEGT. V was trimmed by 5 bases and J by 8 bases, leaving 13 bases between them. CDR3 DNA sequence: TGTGCCAGCAGTATAACACAGGGTCATGAGCAGTTCTTC. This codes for CASSITQGHEQFF.